These T cell receptor beta chains were read from a single sample in a study of shared clonotypes between healthy human individuals. Clones were sequenced by immunoSEQ multiplex PCR, and TCRdb holds only the in-frame ones, with some missing. The sample shows around 1,900,000 clones, about 93% of them seen only once. Sequencing was performed on naive CD8+ T cells from PBMCs. These TCRs come from a man aged 18-30 years in good health. Some clones in this sample may be carry-over from other donors' samples. The CDR3 runs from the conserved cysteine through the conserved F or W. The D gene is left open where the match is weak. Where a row states a size, it is once, few, many or the class of an expanded clone; other rows omit it.

v_gene	len	abundance	j_gene	d_gene	CDR3aa	CDR3nt
TRBV5-8	15	.	TRBJ2-5	.	CASSLTLFFQETQYF	TGTGCCAGCAGCTTGACCTTATTCTTCCAAGAGACCCAGTACTTC
TRBV28	12	.	TRBJ2-1	.	CASSFVENEQFF	TGTGCCAGCAGTTTTGTCGAGAATGAGCAGTTCTTC
TRBV27	15	.	TRBJ2-7	TRBD1	CASSFFGTGMYEQYF	TGTGCCAGCAGTTTCTTCGGGACAGGGATGTACGAGCAGTACTTC
TRBV27	13	.	TRBJ2-7	.	CASRAGKGNEQYF	TGTGCCAGCAGGGCGGGGAAGGGCAACGAGCAGTACTTC
TRBV18	15	once	TRBJ2-7	.	CASSPSSSISYEQYF	TGTGCCAGCTCACCCTCGTCTAGCATATCCTACGAGCAGTACTTC
TRBV4-1	14	.	TRBJ2-2	.	CASSQGGYTGELFF	TGCGCCAGCAGCCAAGGGGGCTACACCGGGGAGCTGTTTTTT
TRBV11-2	16	.	TRBJ2-1	TRBD2	CASSLEKSGSWDEQFF	TGTGCCAGCAGCTTAGAGAAGAGCGGGAGTTGGGATGAGCAGTTCTTC
TRBV7-9	14	once	TRBJ2-7	TRBD1	CASSRAGTAYEQYF	TGTGCCAGCAGCCGGGCCGGGACAGCCTACGAGCAGTACTTC
TRBV6-5	15	.	TRBJ1-2	.	CASSYSDTYNYGYTF	TGTGCCAGCAGTTACTCGGACACCTACAACTATGGCTACACCTTC
TRBV9	15	.	TRBJ2-4	.	CASSVEPLAKNIQYF	TGTGCCAGCAGCGTAGAACCGCTAGCCAAAAACATTCAGTACTTC
TRBV27	15	.	TRBJ1-1	.	CASSPQTVDWTEAFF	TGTGCCAGCAGTCCTCAGACAGTGGACTGGACTGAAGCTTTCTTT
TRBV27	14	.	TRBJ1-1	.	CASSAVGANTEAFF	TGTGCCAGCAGCGCGGTAGGAGCGAACACTGAAGCTTTCTTT
TRBV27	13	few	TRBJ1-5	.	CASSSDLGQPQHF	TGTGCCAGCAGTTCCGATCTGGGTCAGCCCCAGCATTTT
TRBV9	18	.	TRBJ2-3	TRBD2	CASSVPGLAGVETDTQYF	TGTGCCAGCAGTGTACCGGGACTAGCGGGAGTCGAAACAGATACGCAGTATTTT
TRBV2	14	.	TRBJ1-2	TRBD1	CASSADRGRDGYTF	TGTGCCAGCAGTGCGGACAGGGGCCGAGATGGCTACACCTTC
TRBV6-1	12	.	TRBJ1-1	.	CASGRGVTEAFF	TGTGCCAGCGGGCGGGGAGTCACTGAAGCTTTCTTT
TRBV7-9	16	.	TRBJ2-1	.	CASSPAHQTSYNEQFF	TGTGCCAGCAGCCCCGCGCACCAAACCAGCTACAATGAGCAGTTCTTC